The 29 T cell receptor beta chains in this list originate from one sample, sequenced in a study of control samples from healthy donors and cancer patients. Profiled with immunoSEQ multiplex PCR; TCRdb holds only in-frame clones, not every one. The sample holds some 150,000 clones, around 96% seen once. Sequencing was performed on blood. The receptor set was obtained from a man aged 35-49 years in good health.

V is TRBV4-1 and J is TRBJ2-7, with 9 bases aligning to TRBD1. V trimming: 0 bases; J trimming: 0 bases; junction bases outside the gene matches: 15. This CDR3 spans 20 amino acids. Per germline, CDR1 MGHRA and CDR2 YSYEKL. Here the CDR3 DNA reads TGCGCCAGCAGCCAAGATCGATTAGGTTTTAGGGACAGGGCCTCCTACGAGCAGTACTTC. Translated: CASSQDRLGFRDRASYEQYF.

The chain recombines TRBV30 with TRBJ1-6; D not resolved. Deletions cut 2 bases from V and 10 bases from J, with 18 bases between. This CDR3 spans 15 amino acids. The germline gives CDR1 GTSNPN, CDR2 SVGIG (reference sequence). CDR3 region: CAWSIHGPPPSPLHF. CDR3 sequence (DNA): TGTGCCTGGAGTATACACGGGCCGCCACCCTCACCCCTCCACTTT.

J is TRBJ1-2 and V is TRBV6-1; 10 bases agree with TRBD1. Germline V CDR1 and CDR2: MNHNS, SASEGT. Losses at the gene ends were 7 bases for V and 7 bases for J; bases not matched to a gene: 12. This CDR3 region has 15 residues. In DNA, the CDR3 is TGTGCCAGCACCAACCGGGACAGGGGTTCCTCTGGCTACACCTTC. Translated: CASTNRDRGSSGYTF.

As concerns this clone: Other DNA sequences within the sample encode an identical CDR3. This chain uses TRBV7-8 with TRBJ2-7; D uncertain. Germline V lookup: CDR1 SGHVS, CDR2 FQNEAQ. With 4 bases removed from V and 2 bases from J, the gap between germline ends came to 12 bases. This CDR3 is 14 amino acids long. For the CDR3, the DNA is TGTGCCAGCAGCTCCACCGGCAACCCCTACGAGCAGTACTTC. Translating it yields CASSSTGNPYEQYF.

This clone appeared a few times. The genes are TRBV6-1 and TRBJ2-7; possible D gene TRBD1, 6 bases. This CDR3 spans 16 amino acids. Germline lookup yields CDR1 MNHNS and CDR2 SASEGT. The V end was cut by 0 bases, the J end by 2 bases, with 14 bases between. The CDR3, as DNA: TGTGCCAGCAGTGAAGCCCCGGGACACCTTCCCTACGAGCAGTACTTC. Protein product: CASSEAPGHLPYEQYF.

This clone showed up just once. This specimen includes other DNA sequences encoding the same CDR3. The chain recombines TRBV27 with TRBJ1-6; D is uncertain. The CDR3 sequence is 12 residues long. Germline V CDR1 and CDR2: MNHEY, SMNVEV (reference sequence). The V and J ends lost 3 bases and 7 bases respectively, with 4 bases between them. For the CDR3, the DNA is TGTGCCAGCAGTTTCCTAAATTCACCCCTCCACTTT. It is translated as CASSFLNSPLHF.

The chain has TRBV7-2 and TRBJ1-6; the match to TRBD1 covers 9 bases. After removal of 1 base from V and 9 bases from J, the junction contained 4 bases not matched to a gene. Germline V gene sequence: CDR1 SGHTA, CDR2 FQGNSA. The CDR3 is made up of 15 amino acids. The CDR3 sequence is CASSLVQGAGSPLHF. The CDR3 DNA follows: TGTGCCAGCAGCTTAGTACAGGGGGCAGGTTCACCCCTCCACTTT. The whole variable domain, remainder taken from reference TRBV7-2 and TRBJ1-6, is GAGVSQSPSNKVTEKGKDVELRCDPISGHTALYWYRQSLGQGLEFLIYFQGNSAPDKSGLPSDRFSAERTGGSVSTLTIQRTQQEDSAVYLCASSLVQGAGSPLHFGNGTRLTVT.

V is TRBV27 and J is TRBJ2-7; perhaps TRBD2 as D (5 bases). The germline CDR1 and CDR2 sequences are MNHEY and SMNVEV (reference sequence). There are 14 residues in the CDR3. The V end lost 3 bases, the J end lost 0 bases, and 9 bases lay between the germline ends. The CDR3 loop is CASSLTKSSYEQYF. The CDR3 region has the DNA TGTGCCAGCAGTTTGACTAAAAGCTCCTACGAGCAGTACTTC.

This clone showed up just once. This chain links TRBV30 with TRBJ1-1; TRBD1 matches 8 bases. Losses at the gene ends were 2 bases for V and 2 bases for J; bases not matched to a gene: 7. CDR3 length equals 15 residues. Germline V gene sequence: CDR1 GTSNPN, CDR2 SVGIG (reference sequence). The CDR3 loop reads CAWSRPTGGNTEAFF. As DNA, the CDR3 is TGTGCCTGGAGTCGGCCAACAGGGGGAAACACTGAAGCTTTCTTT.

This clone appeared once. The DNA of the CDR3 is TGTGCCAGCAGCGAGGGAAGGGGCCAGCCCCAGCATTTT. It is translated as CASSEGRGQPQHF. The J gene is TRBJ1-5, the V gene TRBV5-6, with a weak D call TRBD1 (5 bases). The length of the CDR3 is 13 residues. The germline V and J ends were trimmed by 4 bases and 7 bases, with 12 bases remaining between them. The germline gives CDR1 SGHDT, CDR2 YYEEEE. Combining the CDR3 with reference TRBV5-6 and TRBJ1-5 gives the whole variable domain DAGVTQSPTHLIKTRGQQVTLRCSPKSGHDTVSWYQQALGQGPQFIFQYYEEEERQRGNFPDRFSGHQFPNYSSELNVNALLLGDSALYLCASSEGRGQPQHFGDGTRLSIL.

This chain joins TRBV24-1 and TRBJ1-4, with 8 bases aligning to TRBD1. The junction had 0 bases not matched to a gene; V was cut back by 2 bases and J by 8 bases. Germline-derived CDR1 and CDR2 are KGHDR and SFDVKD. This CDR3 has 13 amino acids. CDR3 DNA: TGTGCCACCAGTGATTACAGGGGGGAAAAACTGTTTTTT. It codes for CATSDYRGEKLFF.

V usage is TRBV5-1 and J usage is TRBJ2-7; maybe TRBD1 (5 bases). CDR1 is SGHRS and CDR2 is YFSETQ in the germline V gene. The CDR3 contains 15 residues. The V and J ends lost 1 base and 1 base respectively, with 12 bases between them. CDR3 DNA sequence: TGCGCCAGCAGCTTGATCCCAGGGCCATCCTACGAGCAGTACTTC. This encodes CASSLIPGPSYEQYF.

CDR3 DNA: TGTGCCAGTAGGGCACCGTCTCACTATGGCTACACCTTC. Translation: CASRAPSHYGYTF. The chain combines TRBV19 with TRBJ1-2, with D unresolved. This CDR3 has 13 amino acids. Between the trimmed V and J ends, which lost 6 bases and 3 bases, there was a span of 11 bases. From germline, CDR1 is LNHDA and CDR2 SQIVND (reference sequence).

The chain carries TRBV11-3 and TRBJ1-6; 8 positions match TRBD1. Germline V gene sequence: CDR1 SGHNT, CDR2 YENEEA. The CDR3 loop spans 17 amino acids. With V trimmed by 6 bases and J by 7 bases, 14 bases remained unmatched. The CDR3 protein is CASSFDRGPTDNSPLHF. DNA for the CDR3: TGTGCCAGCAGTTTTGACAGGGGTCCGACGGACAATTCACCCCTCCACTTT.

The CDR3 loop is CASSPWEAGANVLTF. In DNA, the CDR3 is TGCGCCAGCAGTCCCTGGGAGGCAGGGGCCAACGTCCTGACTTTC. This chain links TRBV10-2 with TRBJ2-6; TRBD2 might be the D (6 bases). Deletions cut 5 bases from V and 4 bases from J, with 12 bases between. CDR1 and CDR2 (germline): WSHSY, SAAADI. This CDR3 is 15 amino acids long.

CDR3: CASILTSGGGQTQYF. The CDR3 nucleotides read TGTGCCAGCATTCTGACTAGCGGGGGTGGGCAGACCCAGTACTTC. The rearrangement uses TRBV2 and TRBJ2-5, with 12 bases aligning to TRBD2. After removal of 7 bases from V and 6 bases from J, the junction contained 9 bases not matched to a gene. The CDR3 extends over 15 amino acids. CDR1 is SNHLY and CDR2 is FYNNEI in the germline V gene.

CDR3 bases: TGTGCCAGCAGTTACTCGACAGGGCGGTCAACTGAAGCTTTCTTT. Translation: CASSYSTGRSTEAFF. The chain couples TRBV6-5 to TRBJ1-1, with TRBD1 matching 7 bases. Germline values: CDR1 MNHEY, CDR2 SVGAGI. Trimming took 0 bases from V and 5 from J; bases not matched to a gene: 6. This CDR3 region has 15 residues.

The CDR3: CASSLGQPNYGYTF. CDR3 nucleotides: TGCGCCAGCAGCCTCGGACAGCCTAACTATGGCTACACCTTC. The chain uses TRBV5-1 and TRBJ1-2; maybe TRBD1 (6 bases). Germline CDR1 reads SGHRS; CDR2 reads YFSETQ. V was cut by 4 bases and J by 0 bases, with 10 bases left in between. The CDR3 has 14 residues.

V usage is TRBV4-2 and J usage is TRBJ1-3, with 10 bases identical to TRBD1. CDR1 and CDR2 from the germline V gene are LGHNA and YNFKEQ. The CDR3 runs to 18 residues. J was trimmed by 0 bases and V by 0 bases; bases with no gene match: 5. In DNA, the CDR3 is TGTGCCAGCAGCCAAGATGCGACAGGGGGCCGCTCTGGAAACACCATATATTTT. Protein product: CASSQDATGGRSGNTIYF.

V usage is TRBV6-5 and J usage is TRBJ1-2, with D possibly being TRBD1 (5 bases). The length of the CDR3 is 14 residues. CDR1 and CDR2 (germline): MNHEY, SVGAGI. V was shortened by 6 bases and J by 5 bases, with 16 bases between the two germline ends. The CDR3 protein is CASSPTGRVYGYTF. The CDR3 nucleotides are TGTGCCAGCAGCCCCACGGGCAGGGTATATGGCTACACCTTC.

This clone appeared a single time. J is TRBJ1-5 and V is TRBV27; TRBD1 agrees at 8 bases. Trimming at V came to 4 bases and at J to 7 bases, leaving 6 bases not matched to a gene. The CDR3 is made up of 14 amino acids. In germline, CDR1 is MNHEY, CDR2 SMNVEV (reference sequence). The CDR3 bases are TGTGCCAGCAGTTCCCAGGGGGCGAAGCAGCCCCAGCATTTT. It translates to CASSSQGAKQPQHF.

This chain uses TRBV5-1 with TRBJ2-2; 7 bases are shared with TRBD1. This CDR3 comprises 14 residues. CDR1 is SGHRS and CDR2 is YFSETQ in the germline V gene. Germline trimming cut 0 bases from V and 5 bases from J; bases unmatched to any gene: 1. CDR3 amino acids: CASSLDRGTGELFF. The CDR3 DNA follows: TGCGCCAGCAGCTTGGACAGGGGAACCGGGGAGCTGTTTTTT.

This clone is a singleton in its sample. This chain connects TRBV25-1 to TRBJ2-3, with a possible D match to TRBD2 (5 bases). V shed 0 bases and J shed 6 bases, with 10 bases lying between them. The CDR3 consists of 14 residues. The germline CDR1 and CDR2 sequences are MGHDK and SYGVNS. The CDR3, as DNA: TGTGCCAGCAGTGAATATTCTAGCATGGATACGCAGTATTTT. Translating gives CASSEYSSMDTQYF.

This chain joins TRBV10-2 and TRBJ2-4; the D is unclear. The CDR3 loop spans 15 amino acids. The germline V gene has CDR1 WSHSY and CDR2 SAAADI. Trimming removed 6 bases at V and 0 bases at J, with 12 bases between. CDR3 nucleotide sequence: TGCGCCAGCAGCCCAGGTTCTGTAGCCAAAAACATTCAGTACTTC. Amino acids: CASSPGSVAKNIQYF.

The chain is built from TRBV19 and TRBJ1-5; maybe TRBD1 (5 bases). The V end was cut by 3 bases, the J end by 0 bases, with 9 bases between. CDR3 length equals 15 residues. Germline V gene data show CDR1 as LNHDA and CDR2 as SQIVND (reference sequence). The CDR3: CASSMTAYSNQPQHF. The CDR3 DNA sequence: TGTGCCAGTAGTATGACAGCTTATAGCAATCAGCCCCAGCATTTT.

In DNA form, the CDR3 reads TGTGCCAGCAGTCGGGACACAATAAACACTGAAGCTTTCTTT. This codes for CASSRDTINTEAFF. V gene TRBV5-4 combines with J gene TRBJ1-1; a possible D gene is TRBD1 (6 bases). The germline V and J ends were trimmed by 5 bases and 2 bases, with 13 bases remaining between them. The length of the CDR3 is 14 residues. Germline V gene lookup returns CDR1 SGHNT and CDR2 YYREEE (reference sequence).

The chain is built from TRBV7-2 and TRBJ1-1, with D perhaps TRBD1 (5 bases). The length of the CDR3 is 13 residues. Germline V gives CDR1 SGHTA, CDR2 FQGNSA. V dropped 5 bases and J dropped 1 base, with 8 bases sitting between them. The CDR3 coding sequence is TGTGCCAGCAGCATTCAGGGGAACACTGAAGCTTTCTTT. As protein: CASSIQGNTEAFF.

The chain recombines TRBV5-6 with TRBJ2-3; D call uncertain. Germline CDR1 is SGHDT and CDR2 is YYEEEE. Trimming left V 1 base short and J 1 base short, with 10 bases between. CDR3 size: 15 residues. Here the CDR3 reads CASSLSAGGTDTQYF. The CDR3 bases are TGTGCCAGCAGCTTGTCGGCTGGGGGCACAGATACGCAGTATTTT.

The chain links TRBV19 to TRBJ1-1; 8 nucleotides line up with TRBD1. V shed 6 bases and J 4 bases; nucleotides not matched to a gene: 4. CDR1 and CDR2 (germline): LNHDA, SQIVND (reference sequence). This CDR3 contains 13 residues. The CDR3 nucleotides read TGTGCCAGTAGGCAGACAGGGGTCACTGAAGCTTTCTTT. Translation gives CASRQTGVTEAFF.